Presented here are 11 T cell receptor beta chains from one specimen sequenced in a study of blood T cell repertoires in COVID-19. The method was immunoSEQ multiplex PCR; TCRdb's version includes in-frame clones alone and lacks a portion of them. The table records about 300,000 clones, around nine tenths of them present only once. The sequenced material came from peripheral blood. These receptors were taken from a man aged 70-80 years with acute or convalescent COVID-19.

This chain uses TRBV18 with TRBJ2-2, with a weak D call TRBD1 (6 bases). Between the trimmed V and J ends, which lost 3 bases and 4 bases, there was a span of 12 bases. Germline CDR1 KGHSH, CDR2 LQKENI. The CDR3 has 15 residues. The CDR3 here is CASSPETGITGELFF. CDR3 DNA: TGTGCCAGCTCACCTGAAACAGGGATCACCGGGGAGCTGTTTTTT.

On this clone: This could be a read error, since a much larger clone is one nucleotide away. V gene TRBV7-7 combines with J gene TRBJ2-5, with 10 bases that match TRBD1. The CDR3 has 15 residues. J gave up 3 bases and V 5 bases, and 6 bases lay outside the gene matches. Per germline, CDR1 SSHAT and CDR2 FNYEAQ (reference sequence). This CDR3 reads CASSPAGTGEETQYF. In nucleotides, the CDR3 is TGTGCCAGCAGCCCAGCCGGGACAGGGGAAGAGACCCAGTACTTC. Supplemented by reference TRBV7-7 and TRBJ2-5, the full variable domain reads GAGVSQSPRYKVTKRGQDVTLRCDPISSHATLYWYQQALGQGPEFLTYFNYEAQPDKSGLPSDRFSAERPEGSISTLTIQRTEQRDSAMYRCASSPAGTGEETQYFGPGTRLLVL.

The chain is built from TRBV6-5 and TRBJ2-7; the D is unclear. Trimming removed 6 bases at V and 3 bases at J, with 12 bases between. Germline CDR1 reads MNHEY; CDR2 reads SVGAGI. The CDR3 totals 13 residues. The CDR3 sequence: CASSPIENYEQYF. The CDR3 DNA reads as TGTGCCAGCAGCCCAATAGAAAACTACGAGCAGTACTTC.

V gene TRBV3-1 (or the pseudogene TRBV3-2) combines with J gene TRBJ2-7; 9 nucleotides match TRBD2. Germline V gene sequence: CDR1 LGHDT, CDR2 YNNKEL (reference sequence). This CDR3 has 15 residues. V lost 3 bases to trimming and J lost 2 bases; unmatched junction nucleotides: 5. CDR3 protein: CASSHDAGGPYEQYF. The CDR3 DNA sequence: TGTGCCAGCAGCCACGACGCGGGGGGGCCCTACGAGCAGTACTTC.

V gene TRBV7-2 combines with J gene TRBJ2-7; 15 bases map to TRBD2. Trimming cost V 7 bases and J 7 bases; bases outside gene matches: 5. In germline, CDR1 is SGHTA, CDR2 FQGNSA. The CDR3 extends over 14 amino acids. For the CDR3, the DNA is TGTGCCAGCATTAGGACTAGCGGGGGGGCGGAGCAGTACTTC. Amino acids: CASIRTSGGAEQYF.

A word on this clone: At the DNA level, this CDR3 is encoded by other sequences in the same sample as well. The V gene is TRBV15, the J gene TRBJ2-6, with D maybe TRBD2 (6 bases). Germline CDR1 reads LNHNV; CDR2 reads YYDKDF (reference sequence). V shed 3 bases and J shed 0 bases, with 6 bases lying between them. This CDR3 contains 15 residues. CDR3 region: CATSRGGSGANVLTF. The CDR3 DNA follows: TGTGCCACCAGCAGGGGGGGCTCTGGGGCCAACGTCCTGACTTTC.

This clone was observed a single time. This chain links TRBV5-1 with TRBJ2-1, with TRBD2 as a possible D gene (6 bases). CDR3 length equals 12 residues. Germline V gives CDR1 SGHRS, CDR2 YFSETQ. Trimming pared 4 bases from V and 9 bases from J, leaving 11 bases between. The CDR3 loop reads CASSEPSAEQFF. CDR3 nucleotide sequence: TGCGCCAGCAGCGAACCTAGCGCTGAGCAGTTCTTC. Full variable domain (outside the CDR3, taken from reference TRBV5-1 and TRBJ2-1): KAGVTQTPRYLIKTRGQQVTLSCSPISGHRSVSWYQQTPGQGLQFLFEYFSETQRNKGNFPGRFSGRQFSNSRSEMNVSTLELGDSALYLCASSEPSAEQFFGPGTRLTVL.

This clone was counted a single time. The chain is built from TRBV6-8 and TRBJ2-5, with 7 positions matching TRBD1. This CDR3 contains 13 residues. CDR1 and CDR2 (germline): MNHGY, SAAAGT. V lost 7 bases and J lost 0; bases outside the gene matches: 2. CDR3 DNA sequence: TGTGCCAGCAAGGGACAGAACCAAGAGACCCAGTACTTC. This gives the protein CASKGQNQETQYF.

J is TRBJ2-2 and V is TRBV5-4, with TRBD2 identical over 8 bases. V dropped 1 base and J dropped 1; count of bases not matched to a gene: 6. Germline values: CDR1 SGHNT, CDR2 YYREEE (reference sequence). The CDR3 is 17 amino acids. In DNA, the CDR3 is TGTGCCAGCAGCTTGTGGTCTAGCGGGCAGAACACCGGGGAGCTGTTTTTT. Its translation: CASSLWSSGQNTGELFF.

This clone is a singleton in its sample. The rearrangement uses TRBV3-1 (or the pseudogene TRBV3-2) and TRBJ1-2, with 10 bases lining up with TRBD1. Germline V lookup: CDR1 LGHDT, CDR2 YNNKEL (reference sequence). V lost 1 base to trimming and J lost 8 bases; unmatched junction nucleotides: 10. CDR3 size: 16 residues. The CDR3 region has the DNA TGTGCCAGCAGCCAAGGTCTAGGGACAGGGGCTAGCGGCTACACCTTC. The encoded protein is CASSQGLGTGASGYTF.

This sequence joins TRBV7-9 and TRBJ1-5; 7 bases align to TRBD1. Germline V gives CDR1 SEHNR, CDR2 FQNEAQ (reference sequence). J gave up 8 bases and V 5 bases, and 21 bases lay outside the gene matches. The CDR3 totals 18 residues. The CDR3 DNA reads as TGTGCCAGCAGCCCCCTAAGTACCCCTGACAGGGTCGGGGAGCCCCAGCATTTT. Protein sequence: CASSPLSTPDRVGEPQHF.